Shown below are 11 T cell receptor beta chains from a single sample sequenced in a study of blood T cell repertoires in COVID-19. The protocol was immunoSEQ multiplex PCR, while the TCRdb copy is restricted to in-frame clones and leaves out a portion. The sample has 170,000 or so clones; 75% to 90% are singletons. Material for sequencing was PBMCs or T cells enriched from blood (not recorded which). All receptors derive from a man aged 35 to 55 who had recovered from COVID-19.

This sequence joins TRBV7-9 and TRBJ2-5; 13 bases are shared with TRBD2. J lost 5 bases, V lost 6 bases, and 6 bases had no gene match. CDR1 and CDR2 from the germline V gene are SEHNR and FQNEAQ (reference sequence). The CDR3 has 15 amino acids. In DNA form, the CDR3 reads TGTGCCAGCAGAGGGACTAGCGGGATCGGGGAGACCCAGTACTTC. Residues: CASRGTSGIGETQYF.

The chain has TRBV4-1 and TRBJ2-3; no clear D. The CDR3 is made up of 15 amino acids. Germline V gene data show CDR1 as MGHRA and CDR2 as YSYEKL. Trimming took off 1 base at V and 0 bases at J, with 8 bases between the two ends. Here the CDR3 reads CASSQVVYSTDTQYF. The CDR3 DNA follows: TGCGCCAGCAGCCAAGTTGTTTATAGCACAGATACGCAGTATTTT.

This rearrangement joins TRBV28 to TRBJ1-2; 12 bases align to TRBD1. Germline loops: CDR1 MDHEN, CDR2 SYDVKM. Unmatched junction bases numbered 8, after V lost 6 bases and J lost 6 bases. The CDR3 is 15 amino acids. The CDR3 protein is CASSRGQGALHGYTF. The CDR3 coding sequence is TGTGCCAGCAGCAGGGGACAGGGGGCTTTACATGGCTACACCTTC.

This chain joins TRBV6-5 and TRBJ1-2; TRBD1 might be the D (5 bases). Per germline, CDR1 MNHEY and CDR2 SVGAGI. Trimming stripped 0 bases from V and 6 bases from J, with 17 bases between. The CDR3 is 16 amino acids. The CDR3 is CASSYSSGEGWNGYTF. CDR3 DNA sequence: TGTGCCAGCAGTTACTCGTCGGGGGAGGGATGGAATGGCTACACCTTC.

The rearrangement uses TRBV29-1 and TRBJ2-7; 7 bases are shared with TRBD1. V trimming: 6 bases; J trimming: 2 bases; junction bases outside the gene matches: 13. CDR3 length equals 15 residues. Germline CDR1 and CDR2: SQVTM and ANQGSEA. The CDR3 region is CSVRWRQGLAYEQYF. Here the CDR3 DNA reads TGCAGCGTGAGGTGGCGACAGGGATTGGCCTACGAGCAGTACTTC.

The rearrangement links TRBV30 to TRBJ1-2, with a tentative D call TRBD1 (6 bases). V lost 3 bases, J lost 7 bases, and 12 bases lay in between. CDR3 length: 12 amino acids. The germline CDR1 and CDR2 sequences are GTSNPN and SVGIG (reference sequence). The CDR3: CAWRQGRGGYTF. CDR3 nucleotides: TGTGCCTGGAGACAGGGTCGGGGTGGCTACACCTTC.

The gene calls are TRBV5-1 and TRBJ2-7, with TRBD2 identical over 11 bases. Germline values: CDR1 SGHRS, CDR2 YFSETQ. There are 15 residues in the CDR3. Germline trimming cut 0 bases from V and 4 bases from J; bases unmatched to any gene: 3. CDR3 sequence reads: CASSLGLAGQYEQYF. The CDR3 nucleotides are TGCGCCAGCAGCTTGGGACTAGCGGGACAGTACGAGCAGTACTTC.

The V gene is TRBV30, the J gene TRBJ1-6; D unclear. V dropped 0 bases and J dropped 7 bases, with 13 bases sitting between them. Looked up from germline, CDR1 is GTSNPN and CDR2 is SVGIG (reference sequence). CDR3 length: 15 amino acids. This CDR3 is CAWSVHRGFNSPLHF. The CDR3 coding sequence is TGTGCCTGGAGTGTACACCGAGGATTCAATTCACCCCTCCACTTT.

This chain links TRBV19 with TRBJ1-2, with 7 bases fitting TRBD1. Per germline, CDR1 LNHDA and CDR2 SQIVND (reference sequence). The ends lost 7 bases at V and 6 bases at J; junction bases unmatched: 5. The CDR3 is 12 residues long. The CDR3 here is CASNTRGDGYTF. The CDR3 region has the DNA TGTGCCAGTAATACCAGGGGGGATGGCTACACCTTC. The full variable domain, rest sourced from reference TRBV19 and TRBJ1-2, is DGGITQSPKYLFRKEGQNVTLSCEQNLNHDAMYWYRQDPGQGLRLIYYSQIVNDFQKGDIAEGYSVSREKKESFPLTVTSAQKNPTAFYLCASNTRGDGYTFGSGTRLTVV.

The CDR3 DNA sequence: TGTGCCAGCAGTTCGACCGGGACAGGGATCGAGCAGTACTTC. Its translation: CASSSTGTGIEQYF. The chain is built from TRBV27 and TRBJ2-7; 9 bases agree with TRBD1. Germline CDR1 reads MNHEY; CDR2 reads SMNVEV (reference sequence). With V trimmed by 4 bases and J by 6 bases, 7 bases remained unmatched. This CDR3 comprises 14 residues.

CDR3 region: CATSDITDRYGYTF. DNA of the CDR3: TGTGCCACCAGTGACATAACTGACAGATATGGCTACACCTTC. The V gene is TRBV24-1, the J gene TRBJ1-2, with a tentative D call TRBD1 (5 bases). V lost 4 bases and J 5 bases, leaving 13 bases between the germline ends. Germline lookup yields CDR1 KGHDR and CDR2 SFDVKD. This CDR3 comprises 14 residues.